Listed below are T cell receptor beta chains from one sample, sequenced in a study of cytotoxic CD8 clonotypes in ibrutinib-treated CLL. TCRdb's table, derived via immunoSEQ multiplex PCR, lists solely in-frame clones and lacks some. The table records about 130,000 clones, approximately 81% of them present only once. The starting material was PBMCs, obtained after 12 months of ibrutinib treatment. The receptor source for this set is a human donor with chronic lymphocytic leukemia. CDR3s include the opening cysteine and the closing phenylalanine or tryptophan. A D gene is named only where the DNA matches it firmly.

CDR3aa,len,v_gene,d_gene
CASSQEWRDNQPQHF,15,TRBV4-1,NA
CAWQGANTEAFF,12,TRBV30,NA
CASSGRDRRYEQYF,14,TRBV19,TRBD1
CASSIRTHYGYTF,13,TRBV19,NA
CAWSTRSDYEQYF,13,TRBV30,NA
CASSLPGGGELFF,13,TRBV5-6,NA
CASRNRVSTEAFF,13,TRBV19,NA
CASSLGSSGIDEQFF,15,TRBV11-3,TRBD2
CASSQPTANYGYTF,14,TRBV7-8,NA
CAWSVWGNQPQHF,13,TRBV30,NA
CASSEYAGVRRETQYF,16,TRBV28,NA
CASSWGQLYEQYF,13,TRBV28,TRBD1
CASSQATGTAATWQYF,16,TRBV4-1,NA
CASSPGPPGNTIYF,14,TRBV18,NA
CASSFDRSGYGYTF,14,TRBV27,NA
CASSAYRGPNTEAFF,15,TRBV25-1,NA
CASEAWRADSSYEQYF,16,TRBV28,NA
CASRTSDTSGEQFF,14,TRBV19,NA
CSVVNLDNEQFF,12,TRBV29-1,NA
CASSVRDPQVATQYF,15,TRBV10-2,NA
CASSGGQIQETQYF,14,TRBV5-1,NA
CSVEGGTSGYNEQFF,15,TRBV29-1,TRBD2
CASSLRVSRASYNEQFF,17,TRBV11-2,NA
CASRMRGTLGQETQYF,16,TRBV27,NA
CASSLEGFVYGYTF,14,TRBV7-2,NA
CASSSWGIGYGYTF,14,TRBV27,NA
CASSFRDYNEQFF,13,TRBV27,NA
CASSLSGTASWTGELFF,17,TRBV11-3,NA
CASSIDWTKSYEQYF,15,TRBV5-1,NA
CASSETGYRGNEQFF,15,TRBV6-1,TRBD1
CASSLLSGATNEKLFF,16,TRBV5-1,NA
CATSRDGGQGSYEQYF,16,TRBV15,TRBD1
CASSGSTQETQYF,13,TRBV9,NA
CAWSSVGQVYNEQFF,15,TRBV30,TRBD1
CASSYAQGAEGYTF,14,TRBV6-4,TRBD1
CAISETVAGLGYTF,14,TRBV10-3,NA
CASSRPGLRSGNTIYF,16,TRBV9,NA
CASSFVAGVGEQFF,14,TRBV28,TRBD2
CASSLGLTSGYTF,13,TRBV14,NA
CASSVDDAGLEQYF,14,TRBV9,NA
CASSVRRLAGPTDTQYF,17,TRBV5-4,TRBD2
CATSRRLGQETQYF,14,TRBV15,NA
CASSLALAGSTDTQYF,16,TRBV5-4,TRBD2
CASSARARSETQYF,14,TRBV5-6,NA
CASSFSSSIEQFF,13,TRBV27,NA
CASSLVASSNQPQHF,15,TRBV7-2,NA
CASSSAGEPYNEQFF,15,TRBV5-4,NA
CASSINGNQPQHF,13,TRBV19,NA
CASSLQGARYEQYF,14,TRBV7-2,TRBD1
CASSERYEAFF,11,TRBV6-1,NA
CASSLYSSGRANEQYF,16,TRBV5-4,TRBD2
CASSRDGVASNEQFF,15,TRBV5-4,NA
CASSRGQSEAFF,12,TRBV28,TRBD1
CASSQGGGVDTQYF,14,TRBV14,NA
CARGQGTPEQYF,12,TRBV10-1,TRBD1
CAISDGGHPEAFF,13,TRBV10-3,NA
CASSFRDGSYEQYF,14,TRBV27,NA
CASRDSEAFF,10,TRBV6-1,NA
CASNKGGTYGYTF,13,TRBV28,TRBD1
CASSQAPSGRPASEQFF,17,TRBV5-1,TRBD2